The entry below describes one T cell receptor (beta chain). As yet, its antigen is unknown. A junction boundary mismatches the germline segment, possibly from a read error. The method was immunoSEQ multiplex PCR; TCRdb's version includes in-frame clones alone and lacks a portion of them. The sample has about 82,000 clones, around three quarters seen once. The germline V gene has CDR1 SSHAT and CDR2 FNYEAQ (reference sequence). There are 15 residues in the CDR3. The sample is drawn from a study of T cells in localized non-small cell lung cancer. Study results and caveats: Clonality of T cells reached its maximum in uninvolved adjacent lung, surpassing tumor. Adjacent lung held a median roughly 60 of the top 100 tumor clones.

The rearrangement joins TRBV7-7 to TRBJ2-1; 10 bases line up with TRBD2. This receptor was taken from a man between 35 and 75 years old with stage II squamous cell lung carcinoma. The sequences come from PBMCs, collected before any cancer treatment. For the CDR3, the DNA is TGTGCTAGCAGCTTAGTTGCTAGCGGGAGTGATGAGCAGTTCTTC. Amino acids: CASSLVASGSDEQFF.